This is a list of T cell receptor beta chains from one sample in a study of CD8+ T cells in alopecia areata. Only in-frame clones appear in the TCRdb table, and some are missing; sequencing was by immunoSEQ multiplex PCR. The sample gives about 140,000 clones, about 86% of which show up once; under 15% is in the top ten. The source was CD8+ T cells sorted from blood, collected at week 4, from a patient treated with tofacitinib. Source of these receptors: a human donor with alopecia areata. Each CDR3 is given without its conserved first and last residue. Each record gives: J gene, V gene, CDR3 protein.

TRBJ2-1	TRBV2	ASSYVGRAGNEQF
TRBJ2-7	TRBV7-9	ASSPPGQGAWEQY
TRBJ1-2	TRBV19	ASSIGQGYGYT
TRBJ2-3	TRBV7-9	ASKDRGSDTQY
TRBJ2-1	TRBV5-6	ASSARRFNEQF
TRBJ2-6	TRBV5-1	ASIPGTGISGANVLT
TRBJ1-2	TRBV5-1	ASSLEGEDYGYT
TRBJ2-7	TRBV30	AWSNPYEQY
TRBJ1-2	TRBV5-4	ASSRPGTLSYGYT
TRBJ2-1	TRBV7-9	ASSSTSTNEQF
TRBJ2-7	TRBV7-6	ASSPENGEGFEQY
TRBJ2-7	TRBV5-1	ASSLVRGPPYEQY
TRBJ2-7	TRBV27	ASSLKGGSYEQY
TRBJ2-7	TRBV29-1	SVEDGGRSYEQY
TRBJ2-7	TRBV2	ASSEAGHAGDEQY
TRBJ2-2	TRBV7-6	ASSRIGTGRTGELF
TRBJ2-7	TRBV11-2	ASSQAHYEQY
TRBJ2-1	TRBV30	ASSLAGIYNEQF
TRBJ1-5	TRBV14	ASSQYSNQPQH
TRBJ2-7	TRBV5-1	ASSWEWPVHITYEQY
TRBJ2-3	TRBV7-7	ASSPDRDTQY
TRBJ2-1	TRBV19	ASSTPFSYNEQF
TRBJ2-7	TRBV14	ASSQAFYEQY
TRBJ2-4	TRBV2	ASSEGRGYIQY
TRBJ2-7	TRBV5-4	ASSLSDRTSDEQY
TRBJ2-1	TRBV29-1	SVEDQRGTGIYNEQF
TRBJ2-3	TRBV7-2	ASSLDSSDTQY
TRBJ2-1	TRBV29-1	SVEGLRYNEQF
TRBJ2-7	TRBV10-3	AISDIGWGYYEQY
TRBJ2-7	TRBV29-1	SVVGQQSSYEQY
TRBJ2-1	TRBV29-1	SVEDNYNEQF
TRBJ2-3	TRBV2	ASSERLDTQY
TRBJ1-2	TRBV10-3	AIRDGQGYGYT
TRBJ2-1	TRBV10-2	ASSRPWTGEGDEQF
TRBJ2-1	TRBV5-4	ASSLRLNDEQF
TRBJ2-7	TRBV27	ASRATGGNEQY
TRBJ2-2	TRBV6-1	ASSATSGRRLEDTGELF
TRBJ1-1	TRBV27	ASSSWDRGTEAF
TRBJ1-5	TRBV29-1	SVEDRGQGAQH
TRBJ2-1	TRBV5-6	ASSLFPEQF
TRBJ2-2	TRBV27	ASSYREVPGELF
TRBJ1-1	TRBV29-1	SVRDRGLSVTEAF
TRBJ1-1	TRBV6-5	ASSYTGNTEAF
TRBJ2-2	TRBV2	ASSRRQNTGELF
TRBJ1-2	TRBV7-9	ASISGDYGYT
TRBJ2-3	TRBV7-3	ASSRGQGSDTQY
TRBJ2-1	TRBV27	ASSRPGLDNEQF
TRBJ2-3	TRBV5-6	ASSFWAGDTDTQY
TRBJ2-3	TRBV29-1	RGDWDTQY
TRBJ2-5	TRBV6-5	ASKLAGSIQETQY
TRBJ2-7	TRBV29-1	SVEDEANSYEQY
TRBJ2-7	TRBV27	ASRAGADFYEQY
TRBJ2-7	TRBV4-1	ASSFSTVGSGEQY
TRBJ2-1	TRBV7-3	ADPGGESSYNEQF
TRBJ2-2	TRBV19	ASSEDTDRAGTGELF